This T cell receptor (beta chain) emerged from a study of cytomegalovirus exposure and HLA in healthy donors (dated by TCRdb to the late 2010s). A note on the overall study: An earlier analysis of roughly 570 of the donors reported 276 Gb of sequence data and 90 million to 120 million unique TCR beta sequences obtained from some 170 million T cells. An early release covering 550 to 700 HLA-typed donors comprised roughly 300 gigabases of sequencing data and around 80 million unique TCR sequences. Among the roughly 400 genotyped donors, around 79% belonged to the genetic ancestry cluster associated with self-reported Caucasian donors. The aim of the study was to test whether cataloging public T cell receptors could identify signatures of past pathogen exposure. The study profiled the T cell repertoires of some 610 subjects by immunosequencing and related them to cytomegalovirus serostatus. A separate validation cohort of approximately 120 different subjects was used in addition to the roughly 670-subject first cohort. High-throughput TCR immunosequencing, statistical association of individual TCRs with disease status, and machine learning were combined to predict cytomegalovirus infection status. In a later analysis, previously published TCR beta repertoires from hundreds of donors were re-analyzed and high-resolution HLA genotyping was added so that TCR occurrence patterns could be studied. In the later analysis, no new phenotypic data were used to find candidate immune exposures; instead, reliance was placed on TCR beta sequences and their occurrence across donors. To decide whether each TCR beta V gene segment behaved as functional or pseudogenic, an earlier analysis of some 600 of the donors relied on high-throughput TCR beta sequencing. Donor age, sex, ethnicity and CMV serostatus were collected together with the repertoire data. Genome-wide SNP genotypes for about 65% of the 666 donors were used in a later genetic analysis, which treated that subset as a discovery cohort. Every repertoire in the discovery cohort had been generated on one and the same sequencing platform. Class I and class II HLA loci were covered by the typing at four-digit resolution. The number of typed donors differed by locus: about 620-630 for A, B, C, DRB1 and DQB1; 500 to 550 for DQA1; some 610 for DPA1; and some 450 for DPB1. Four or five DR-DQ haplotypes were treated as single units for association and clustering because of strong linkage in the cohort. Among about 400 genotyped donors of the cohort, an average of approximately 240,000 unique TCR beta nucleotide sequences was sequenced per donor, of which about 19% were non-productive.

In total, fewer than 750 healthy bone marrow donors made up the cohort. At the time of sampling, every cohort member was nominally healthy, though immune exposures that went unrecorded were likely present. The donor tested CMV seropositive, placing the donor among the roughly 300 seropositive members of the cohort. Every donor gave a peripheral blood sample, and the peripheral blood mononuclear cells from that sample were used for TCR beta sequencing. Genomic DNA was extracted from the blood cell samples with the Qiagen DNeasy Blood Extraction Kit. The library was prepared using the immunoSEQ multiplex PCR assay. For the multiplex PCR, a mixture combining 60 forward primers for TCR Vbeta segments and 13 reverse primers for TCR Jbeta segments was used. The CDR3 region of rearranged TCR beta genes was amplified from genomic DNA with a multiplex PCR assay. The amplified TCR beta libraries were sequenced on the Illumina HiSeq System as 87-base-pair reads. Concerning the study's data processing: A later analysis tallied about 77 million unique TCR beta chains across the 660 or so repertoires, and roughly 11 million of those chains were shared by two or more donors. Raw reads were error-corrected and collapsed into unique sequences with a nearest-neighbor algorithm that merged closely related sequences to remove PCR and sequencing errors. Alignment of CDR3 sequences to IMGT reference sequences was used to assign V, D and J gene segments. Each retained sequence needed at least a six-nucleotide match to both a V gene segment and a J gene segment. A rearrangement was called productive if the CDR3 had no stop codons and remained in frame with V and J, and every other rearrangement was called non-productive. Following IMGT convention, CDR3 was defined as the stretch from the second conserved V-encoded cysteine up to the conserved J-encoded phenylalanine. The earlier analysis of about 620 of the donors excluded sequences that lacked an unambiguous match to a single V gene segment. An earlier analysis of 500 to 600 of the donors classified V segments as functional when productive rearrangements were above 56.7% and as segregating when the standard deviation between donors was above 5%. To diagnose cytomegalovirus status from the catalog of TCR beta chain sequences, a statistical classification framework was built. V and J gene assignment, in a later analysis, came from comparing TCR nucleotide sequences with IMGT/GENE-DB human TR gene sequences. In a later analysis, CDR3 sequences and most-parsimonious VDJ recombination scenarios were assigned using the TCRdist pipeline. A later analysis defined each TCR beta chain by its CDR3 amino acid sequence plus V-gene family, and excluded reads lacking a unique V-gene family. In a later analysis, 500 to 650 highly shared, low-generation-probability nucleotide sequences were removed to address suspected cross-contamination and a sequencing artifact. In a later analysis, a clonal expansion index for each public chain was calculated from normalized within-repertoire ranks of inferred template counts. Generation probabilities in a later analysis came from a VDJ recombination model fitted to out-of-frame rearrangements, and those results were checked against IGoR. In a later analysis, hypergeometric tests were used to score TCR-TCR, TCR-HLA and TCR-CMV co-occurrence, with a repertoire-size bias correction applied to TCR pairs. To estimate false discovery rates, a later analysis permuted the HLA or CMV assignments 20 times. A later analysis grouped co-occurring TCRs with DBSCAN, adding TCRdist sequence similarity when clustering within HLA-allele-positive subsets. Co-occurrence clustering excluded repertoires with fewer than 30,000 or more than 120,000 public chains, plus five with anomalous nucleotide sharing. Here the immuneACCESS table is served through TCRdb, limited to in-frame sequences with V and J called. Missing clones are a known gap in these copies; in checked studies unresolved V genes cover under half, and the rest lacks a known reason. V and J calls plus clone size are reproduced from that table; the DNA served to infer D and trimming. This sample has under 150,000 clones in its table, and approximately 80% of those were observed once. Around 6.6% of the sample lies in the top ten.

A note on this clone: Its antigen is currently not known. Base qualities were left out, and no much larger clone turns up one base away.

The CDR3 spans 15 residues, from the cysteine through the phenylalanine. This entry keeps only the CDR3 DNA: 45 bases, framed from base 1. At the junction V is shortened by 5 bases and J by 4 bases; bases outside the gene matches: 8. The germline V gene (reference sequence) specifies LNHDA as CDR1 and SQIVND as CDR2. The paper's findings and limits, for the study overall: Around 16 rarely observed V segments, including chromosome 9 orphons, were excluded from the earlier analysis of several hundred of the donors because counts were too low. The study listed 150 to 200 TCR beta chains as associated with cytomegalovirus. Some IMGT-functional V segments, including TRBV6-2 and TRBV6-3, could not be distinguished by the 87-base-pair reads and were therefore excluded. In a later analysis, 16,951 TCR beta sequences were associated with specific HLA alleles at a false discovery rate of 0.05. A cluster of highly shared sequence variants was judged likely to be a technical artifact of the sequencing pipeline. According to the authors, the approach could potentially be generalized to other disease states and immunological phenotypes. Compared with equally common non-associated chains, HLA-associated TCR beta chains in a later analysis were more clonally expanded and had lower generation probabilities. Most TCR sequences were seen in very few donors, while some public TCRs were found in many individuals. An earlier analysis of around 600 of the donors showed that most TCR beta V segments appeared in productive rearrangements either about 87% or about 30% of the time, which broadly matched IMGT annotations. In vitro tests confirmed that a few of the cytomegalovirus-associated TCR beta chains recognize cytomegalovirus antigens. A later analysis found that most CMV-associated TCR beta chains appeared HLA-restricted, with HLA associations seemingly driven largely by CMV exposure. In both the original and validation cohorts, the classifier was reported to diagnose cytomegalovirus status with high specificity and sensitivity. A further reported finding was that TCR beta sequences accurately predicted the HLA-A and HLA-B alleles for most subjects in the first cohort. Strong co-occurrence of HLA alleles, especially DR and DQ, made assigning TCR associations to individual alleles difficult. In this cohort, only TCR beta chains were sequenced, and detectable features were limited by the absence of alpha or paired-chain data. V-gene and J-gene trimming of TCR beta chains was associated with a missense DCLRE1C variant in a later genetic analysis, and the association was replicated in an independent cohort. According to a later genetic analysis, donors in an Asian-associated ancestry cluster had fewer N-insertions in productive TCRs than the approximately 610-donor mean. Linkage disequilibrium might explain the correlated functional status among segregating V segments, but an unknown experimental factor could not be ruled out. Presence/absence analyses assumed roughly uniform sequencing depth across donors, an assumption that may not hold. Because HLA typing was unavailable for some donors at each locus, only the typed subset was used in association tests. The only immune exposure information available for the cohort was CMV serostatus. In a later analysis, the rate of TCR association differed among HLA loci, with DRB1 alleles having the most associated TCRs and HLA-C alleles having the fewest. According to a later analysis, parvovirus B19, influenza, CMV and Epstein-Barr virus appeared linked to several top co-occurrence clusters.

The receptor's source is a woman aged 40 to 50 in good health and CMV-seropositive. The material sequenced was PBMCs. This chain joins TRBV19 to TRBJ1-2, and TRBD1 aligns with 9 junction nucleotides. The nucleotide sequence reads TGTGCCAGTAGTGCCATACAGGGGGCTGTCTATGGCTACACCTTC. It encodes CASSAIQGAVYGYTF.